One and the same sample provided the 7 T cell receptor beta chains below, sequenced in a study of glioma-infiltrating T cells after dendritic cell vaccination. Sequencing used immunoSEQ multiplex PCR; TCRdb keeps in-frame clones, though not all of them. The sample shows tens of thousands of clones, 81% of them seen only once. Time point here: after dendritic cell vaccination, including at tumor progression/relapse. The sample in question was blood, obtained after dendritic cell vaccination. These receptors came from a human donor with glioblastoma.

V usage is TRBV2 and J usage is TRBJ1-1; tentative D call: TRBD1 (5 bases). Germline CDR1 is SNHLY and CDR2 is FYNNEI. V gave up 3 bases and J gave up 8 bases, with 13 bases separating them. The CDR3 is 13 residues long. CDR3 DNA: TGTGCCAGCAGTGAGCCAGACAGAATGGAAGCTTTCTTT. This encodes CASSEPDRMEAFF.

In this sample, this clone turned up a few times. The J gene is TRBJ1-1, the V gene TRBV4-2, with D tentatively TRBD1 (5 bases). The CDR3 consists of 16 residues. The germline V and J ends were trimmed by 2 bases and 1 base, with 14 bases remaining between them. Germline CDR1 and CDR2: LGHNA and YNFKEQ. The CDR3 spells CASSQPGGGANTEAFF. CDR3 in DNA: TGTGCCAGCAGCCAACCCGGTGGAGGGGCGAACACTGAAGCTTTCTTT.

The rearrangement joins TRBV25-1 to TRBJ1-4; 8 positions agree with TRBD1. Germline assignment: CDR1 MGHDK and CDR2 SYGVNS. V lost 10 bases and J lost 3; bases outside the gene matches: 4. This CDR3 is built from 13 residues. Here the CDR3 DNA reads TGTGCCACCAGACAGGGGCCTAATGAAAAACTGTTTTTT. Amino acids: CATRQGPNEKLFF.

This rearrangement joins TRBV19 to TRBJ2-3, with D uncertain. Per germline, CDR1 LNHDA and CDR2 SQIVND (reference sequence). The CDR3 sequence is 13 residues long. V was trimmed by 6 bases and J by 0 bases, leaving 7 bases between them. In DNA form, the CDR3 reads TGTGCCAGTAGGGGCATTAGCACAGATACGCAGTATTTT. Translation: CASRGISTDTQYF. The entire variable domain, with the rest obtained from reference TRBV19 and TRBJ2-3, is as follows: DGGITQSPKYLFRKEGQNVTLSCEQNLNHDAMYWYRQDPGQGLRLIYYSQIVNDFQKGDIAEGYSVSREKKESFPLTVTSAQKNPTAFYLCASRGISTDTQYFGPGTRLTVL.

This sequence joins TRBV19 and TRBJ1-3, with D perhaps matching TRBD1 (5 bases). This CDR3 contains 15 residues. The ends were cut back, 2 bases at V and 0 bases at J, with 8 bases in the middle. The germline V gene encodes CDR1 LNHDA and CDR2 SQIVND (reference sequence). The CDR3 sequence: CASSIQGSSGNTIYF. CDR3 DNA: TGTGCCAGTAGTATACAGGGATCCTCTGGAAACACCATATATTTT.

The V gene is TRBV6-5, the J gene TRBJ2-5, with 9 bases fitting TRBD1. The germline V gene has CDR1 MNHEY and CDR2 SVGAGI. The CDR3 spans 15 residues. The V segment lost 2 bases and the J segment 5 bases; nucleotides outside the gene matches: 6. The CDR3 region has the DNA TGTGCCAGCAGTTACGGGACAGGGAGCAGGGAGACCCAGTACTTC. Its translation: CASSYGTGSRETQYF.

CDR3 residues: CASSAEQGAVGTEAFF. The CDR3 DNA is TGTGCCAGCAGTGCAGAACAGGGGGCGGTGGGCACTGAAGCTTTCTTT. This rearrangement joins TRBV2 to TRBJ1-1; 9 positions agree with TRBD1. Trimming took 4 bases from V and 4 from J; bases not matched to a gene: 10. Germline assignment: CDR1 SNHLY and CDR2 FYNNEI. The CDR3 covers 16 residues.